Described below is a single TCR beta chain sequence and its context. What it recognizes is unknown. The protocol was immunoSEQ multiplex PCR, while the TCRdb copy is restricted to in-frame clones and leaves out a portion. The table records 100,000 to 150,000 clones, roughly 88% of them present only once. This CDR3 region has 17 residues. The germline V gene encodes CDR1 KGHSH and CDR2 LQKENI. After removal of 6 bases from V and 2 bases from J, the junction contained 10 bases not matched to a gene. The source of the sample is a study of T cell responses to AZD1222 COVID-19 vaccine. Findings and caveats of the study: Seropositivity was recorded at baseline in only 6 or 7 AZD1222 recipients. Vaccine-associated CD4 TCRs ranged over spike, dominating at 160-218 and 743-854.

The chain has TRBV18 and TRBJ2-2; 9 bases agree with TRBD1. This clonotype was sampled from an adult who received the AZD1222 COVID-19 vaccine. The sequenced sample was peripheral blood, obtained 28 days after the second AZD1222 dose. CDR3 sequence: CASSRQGVQTNTGELFF. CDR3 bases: TGTGCCAGCTCTCGACAGGGGGTACAGACTAACACCGGGGAGCTGTTTTTT.